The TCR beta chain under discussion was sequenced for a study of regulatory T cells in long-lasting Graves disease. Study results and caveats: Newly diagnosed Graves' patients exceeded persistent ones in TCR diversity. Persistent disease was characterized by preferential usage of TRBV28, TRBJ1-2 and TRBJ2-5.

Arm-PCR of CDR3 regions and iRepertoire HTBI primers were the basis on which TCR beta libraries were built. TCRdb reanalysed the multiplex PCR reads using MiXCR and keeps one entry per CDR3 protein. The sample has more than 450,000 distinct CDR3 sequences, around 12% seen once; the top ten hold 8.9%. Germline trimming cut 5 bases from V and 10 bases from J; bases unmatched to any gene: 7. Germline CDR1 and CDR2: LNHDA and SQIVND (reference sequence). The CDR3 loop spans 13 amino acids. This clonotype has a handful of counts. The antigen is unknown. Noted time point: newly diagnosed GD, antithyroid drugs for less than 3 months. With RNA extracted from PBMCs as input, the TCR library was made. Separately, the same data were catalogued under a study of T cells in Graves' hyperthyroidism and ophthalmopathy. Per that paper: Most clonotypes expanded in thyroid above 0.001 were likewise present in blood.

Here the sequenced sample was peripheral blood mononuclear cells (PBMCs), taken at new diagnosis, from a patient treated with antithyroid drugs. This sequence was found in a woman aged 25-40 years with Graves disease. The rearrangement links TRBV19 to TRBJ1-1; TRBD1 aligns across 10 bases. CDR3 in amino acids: CASSRDRGGRAFF. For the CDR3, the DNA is TGTGCCAGTAGTCGGGACAGGGGTGGGAGAGCTTTCTTT. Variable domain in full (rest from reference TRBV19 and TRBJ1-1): DGGITQSPKYLFRKEGQNVTLSCEQNLNHDAMYWYRQDPGQGLRLIYYSQIVNDFQKGDIAEGYSVSREKKESFPLTVTSAQKNPTAFYLCASSRDRGGRAFFGQGTRLTVV.